This record concerns one T cell receptor (beta chain) sequence. This sample was taken from a study of CD8 T cells in Susac syndrome. Germline V gene lookup returns CDR1 MNHEY and CDR2 SMNVEV (reference sequence). This CDR3 is built from 14 residues. V lost 5 bases to trimming and J lost 8 bases; unmatched junction nucleotides: 8. The authors sequenced TCR beta from blood CD8+ and CD4+ T cells. The multiple sclerosis control group was made up of treatment-naive patients with stable or active relapsing-remitting disease. TEMRA cells were FACS-enriched, while CD8+ and CD4+ T cells were negatively isolated. Random hexamers were used to reverse transcribe an amount of 0.5 to 1 ug RNA. Across 54 Vbeta and 13 Jbeta, TCR beta CDR3 was amplified with immunoSEQ multiplex PCR. TCRdb processed the immunoSEQ multiplex PCR reads anew with MiXCR; each CDR3 protein has one entry. Of under 200,000 distinct CDR3 sequences listed, approximately 95% are singletons.

This receptor was identified in a human donor with multiple sclerosis. Material: CD8+ T cells from PBMCs. This chain links TRBV27 with TRBJ2-1; 8 bases fit TRBD1. CDR3 sequence reads: CASSPGQARHEQFF. CDR3 DNA: TGTGCCAGCAGTCCGGGACAGGCAAGACATGAGCAGTTCTTC.